This T cell receptor (beta chain) came from a study of blood T cell repertoires in COVID-19. V lost 6 bases and J 9 bases, leaving 21 bases between the germline ends. CDR3 size: 15 residues. The germline V gene has CDR1 MRHNA and CDR2 SNTAGT. The method was immunoSEQ multiplex PCR; TCRdb's version includes in-frame clones alone and lacks a portion of them. The sample lists about 100,000 clones, 90% occurring once. Input material: peripheral blood. The chain uses TRBV6-4 and TRBJ2-1; weak D call: TRBD2 (6 bases). This clonotype was sampled from a man aged 50-59 years with acute or convalescent COVID-19. The CDR3 is CASSLLLGGEVEQFF. The CDR3 coding sequence is TGTGCCAGCAGCCTCTTATTGGGGGGAGAGGTTGAGCAGTTCTTC.